The clone carrying this TCR beta chain was seen a handful of times. The data belong to a study of vaccination and CD4 T cells after COVID-19. As for the study in general: Collection of post-vaccine samples followed dose two by a median approximately 68 days, spanning a range of 14 to 241.

Noted time point: late sampling 161 to 241 days after vaccination in a few convalescent patients. CDR1 is DFQATT and CDR2 is SNEGSKA in the germline V gene (reference sequence). The CDR3 length is 13 residues. Germline trimming cut 6 bases from V and 3 bases from J; bases unmatched to any gene: 5. In TCRdb, the PCR reads were re-called with MiXCR into one record per CDR3 protein. The sample shows 25,000 to 30,000 distinct CDR3 sequences, under 65% of them seen only once. The V and J genes are TRBV20-1 and TRBJ2-7; 10 nucleotides match TRBD1. The source was CD4+ T cells from blood, collected about 7 months after SARS-CoV-2 vaccination. The TCR was taken from a human donor who had recovered from COVID-19. DNA for the CDR3: TGCAGTGCCGGACAGGGGGGGGACTACGAGCAGTACTTC. Protein sequence: CSAGQGGDYEQYF.